This TCR beta chain was observed in a study of control samples from healthy donors and cancer patients. The germline CDR1 and CDR2 sequences are SGHRS and YFSETQ. The V gene lost 0 bases and the J gene lost 2 bases, with 26 bases spanning the gap. This CDR3 is built from 20 residues. TCRdb's table, derived via immunoSEQ multiplex PCR, lists solely in-frame clones and lacks some. The sample holds some 150,000 clones, 91% seen once. Specimen: blood. V usage is TRBV5-1 and J usage is TRBJ1-1; D is perhaps TRBD1 (5 bases). This TCR derives from a man aged 25 to 40 in good health. CDR3 region: CASSLGQNIGNIATNTEAFF. DNA for the CDR3: TGCGCCAGCAGCTTGGGACAGAACATAGGAAACATAGCCACAAACACTGAAGCTTTCTTT.